These 10 T cell receptor beta chains originate from one sample sequenced in a study of OX40 agonist ivuxolimab in advanced cancers. Clones were sequenced by immunoSEQ multiplex PCR, and TCRdb holds only the in-frame ones, with some missing. Of approximately 61,000 clones listed, under 90% are singletons. Here the sequenced sample was CD4+ or CD8+ T cells sorted from blood, taken in a trial of the OX40 agonist ivuxolimab. The receptors derive from an adult with an advanced solid tumor such as melanoma, head and neck, liver or kidney cancer.

The chain links TRBV18 to TRBJ1-1; TRBD1 agrees at 7 bases. The CDR3 runs to 17 residues. The J segment lost 6 bases and the V segment lost 1 base, leaving 14 bases of the junction unmatched. Germline V gene data show CDR1 as KGHSH and CDR2 as LQKENI. The CDR3 loop reads CASSPLSLQGGGAEAFF. DNA for the CDR3: TGTGCCAGCTCACCACTCTCCTTGCAGGGGGGCGGCGCTGAAGCTTTCTTT.

The chain is built from TRBV10-2 and TRBJ1-2, with a possible D match to TRBD1 (5 bases). V lost 8 bases and J lost 2, with 12 bases in between. This CDR3 spans 13 amino acids. Germline V gene data show CDR1 as WSHSY and CDR2 as SAAADI. CDR3 nucleotides: TGCGCCAGCTCAGGGACGAACAACTATGGCTACACCTTC. Translating gives CASSGTNNYGYTF.

This clone turned up a few times. The gene calls are TRBV5-3 and TRBJ2-7, with 11 bases lining up with TRBD2. TRBV5-3 is classed as an ORF, of uncertain function. The CDR3 is made up of 15 amino acids. V lost 5 bases and J lost 7; bases outside the gene matches: 11. The CDR3 loop is CARRPGTSGPTEQYF. DNA for the CDR3: TGTGCCAGAAGGCCCGGGACTAGCGGACCTACGGAGCAGTACTTC.

In this sample, this clone turned up a few times. V usage is TRBV7-2 and J usage is TRBJ2-2; D gene ambiguous. This CDR3 has 12 residues. Looked up from germline, CDR1 is SGHTA and CDR2 is FQGNSA. V was clipped by 10 bases and J by 7 bases, with 13 bases between them. Written as DNA, the CDR3 is TGTGCCACCACCTGGTTGGGCGGGGAGCTGTTTTTT. Protein: CATTWLGGELFF. The entire variable domain, with the rest obtained from reference TRBV7-2 and TRBJ2-2, is as follows: GAGVSQSPSNKVTEKGKDVELRCDPISGHTALYWYRQSLGQGLEFLIYFQGNSAPDKSGLPSDRFSAERTGGSVSTLTIQRTQQEDSAVYLCATTWLGGELFFGEGSRLTVL.

This clone was recorded a few times. This chain connects TRBV2 to TRBJ1-3, with D perhaps TRBD1 (5 bases). This CDR3 contains 14 residues. Trimming removed 10 bases from V and 4 bases from J, with 17 bases in between. The germline V gene encodes CDR1 SNHLY and CDR2 FYNNEI. As DNA, the CDR3 is TGTGCCACCAACCTGGCGGGGCGAGGAAACACCATATATTTT. The encoded protein is CATNLAGRGNTIYF. The entire variable domain, with the rest obtained from reference TRBV2 and TRBJ1-3, is as follows: EPEVTQTPSHQVTQMGQEVILRCVPISNHLYFYWYRQILGQKVEFLVSFYNNEISEKSEIFDDQFSVERPDGSNFTLKIRSTKLEDSAMYFCATNLAGRGNTIYFGEGSWLTVV.

This chain uses TRBV27 with TRBJ1-5; no definite D call. Trimming left V 4 bases short and J 4 bases short, with 5 bases between. The CDR3 has 12 amino acids. The germline CDR1 and CDR2 sequences are MNHEY and SMNVEV (reference sequence). The CDR3 bases are TGTGCCAGCAGTTATTTGAATCAGCCCCAGCATTTT. It translates to CASSYLNQPQHF.

The chain combines TRBV11-2 with TRBJ2-3; 8 bases are shared with TRBD2. V gave up 1 base and J gave up 4 bases; unmatched junction bases: 4. Germline V lookup: CDR1 SGHAT, CDR2 FQNNGV. The length of the CDR3 is 15 residues. The CDR3 DNA reads TGTGCCAGCAGCTTAGTCCTAGCGGGTTCAGATACGCAGTATTTT. Residues: CASSLVLAGSDTQYF. Supplemented by reference TRBV11-2 and TRBJ2-3, the full variable domain reads EAGVAQSPRYKIIEKRQSVAFWCNPISGHATLYWYQQILGQGPKLLIQFQNNGVVDDSQLPKDRFSAERLKGVDSTLKIQPAKLEDSAVYLCASSLVLAGSDTQYFGPGTRLTVL.

A remark on this clone: One end of the junction fails to match germline, which may point to a read error. The chain is built from TRBV27 and TRBJ2-1; TRBD2 matches 11 bases. The CDR3 totals 14 residues. From germline, CDR1 is MNHEY and CDR2 SMNVEV (reference sequence). CDR3 region: CASSSTSGGDVQLF. Written as DNA, the CDR3 is TGTGCCAGCAGTTCCACTAGCGGGGGCGACGTCCAGCTCTTC.

The chain links TRBV5-1 to TRBJ1-1; D uncertain. There are 13 residues in the CDR3. The germline CDR1 and CDR2 sequences are SGHRS and YFSETQ. V lost 4 bases, J lost 3 bases, and 10 bases lay in between. The CDR3: CASSLILDTEAFF. DNA of the CDR3: TGCGCCAGCAGCCTAATTCTGGACACTGAAGCTTTCTTT.

This chain uses TRBV7-2 with TRBJ2-5, with D perhaps TRBD1 (5 bases). Trimming took 1 base from V and 2 from J, leaving 11 bases between them. This CDR3 is built from 15 residues. From germline, CDR1 is SGHTA and CDR2 FQGNSA. The CDR3 is CASSLDRNRQETQYF. CDR3 in DNA: TGTGCCAGCAGCTTAGATAGGAACAGGCAAGAGACCCAGTACTTC.